The clone carrying this TCR beta chain was detected many times. No antigen is known for it. The data originate from a study of blood T cells in healthy people across ages. Germline values: CDR1 MGHRA, CDR2 YSYEKL. V trimming: 1 base; J trimming: 2 bases; junction bases outside the gene matches: 4. CDR3 length: 15 amino acids. The authors ran a second PCR of 7 to 11 cycles using a sample-barcoded 5' primer and a J-beta primer mix. Each cDNA was tagged by a template-switch adaptor containing 12 random nucleotides. From the 5' RACE reads, TCRdb called clonotypes with MiXCR, one entry per CDR3 protein. Altogether hundreds of thousands of distinct CDR3 sequences are present, approximately 49% being singletons, with the ten largest covering around 15%. Whole-study results and caveats: No conclusive comparison of naive versus antigen-experienced cells was possible with unsorted PBMCs.

Sequences were obtained from blood. V gene TRBV4-1 combines with J gene TRBJ2-7; 8 bases match TRBD1. The clonotype comes from a man younger than 45 in good health. CDR3 nucleotides: TGCGCCAGCAGCCAAGGCGACAGGGGACCCTACGAGCAGTACTTC. As protein: CASSQGDRGPYEQYF.